This T cell receptor (beta chain) originates from a study of beta chain features in type 1 diabetes. Study-wide points: The study found moderately but significantly shorter TCRB CDR3s in all four CD4+ subsets of Type 1 diabetes patients.

V gave up 5 bases and J gave up 4 bases, with 9 bases separating them. The CDR3 consists of 12 residues. Germline CDR1 is MDHEN and CDR2 is SYDVKM. What was sequenced were expressed TCRB transcripts, since all of the isolated RNA had been reverse transcribed. Here immunoSEQ multiplex PCR was the method, and the copy in TCRdb shows in-frame clones only, minus some. The sample has 100,000 to 150,000 clones; about 18% are singletons. The single heparinised draw taken from each donor contained roughly 100 mL of blood on average. Sorting that relied on CD45RO/CCR7/CD25/CD127/CD95/CD27 yielded CD4+ naive, central memory, regulatory and stem cell-like memory cells. This clone was found a few times. Antigen: not known.

The chain has TRBV28 and TRBJ2-7; no clear D gene. The sequence came from a man between 18 and 29 years old with type 1 diabetes. Material: central memory CD4+ T cells from blood. CDR3 in DNA: TGTGCCAGCAGTCAACAGCAGTACGAGCAGTACTTC. Translated: CASSQQQYEQYF.